These 8 T cell receptor beta chains were all obtained from the same sample, sequenced in a study of blood T cell repertoires in COVID-19. Profiled with immunoSEQ multiplex PCR; TCRdb holds only in-frame clones, not every one. The sample shows just under 40,000 clones, 79% of them seen only once. The specimen sequenced was peripheral blood. The receptors originated from a man between 65 and 80 years old with acute or convalescent COVID-19.

In this sample, this clone turned up a few times. J is TRBJ2-7 and V is TRBV28, with D unresolved. CDR1 is MDHEN and CDR2 is SYDVKM in the germline V gene. This CDR3 contains 12 residues. V lost 1 base and J 4 bases, leaving 5 bases between the germline ends. The CDR3, as DNA: TGTGCCAGCAGTTTATTCGGGTACGAGCAGTACTTC. Translation: CASSLFGYEQYF. The full variable domain, with the rest looked up from reference TRBV28 and TRBJ2-7, is DVKVTQSSRYLVKRTGEKVFLECVQDMDHENMFWYRQDPGLGLRLIYFSYDVKMKEKGDIPEGYSVSREKKERFSLILESASTNQTSMYLCASSLFGYEQYFGPGTRLTVT.

The gene calls are TRBV6-5 and TRBJ1-1; 8 positions match TRBD1. Trimming cost V 6 bases and J 1 base; bases outside gene matches: 7. Germline V CDR1 and CDR2: MNHEY, SVGAGI. This CDR3 has 15 amino acids. The CDR3 DNA reads TGTGCCAGCAGGGACAGGGTAAGGGAGAACACTGAAGCTTTCTTT. Protein product: CASRDRVRENTEAFF.

The gene calls are TRBV11-2 and TRBJ1-6; no definite D call. CDR1 is SGHAT, CDR2 FQNNGV, per germline. This CDR3 spans 14 amino acids. Deletions cut 2 bases from V and 4 bases from J, with 6 bases between. The CDR3 sequence is CASSLRTYNSPLHF. The DNA for the CDR3 is TGTGCCAGCAGCTTAAGGACTTATAATTCACCCCTCCACTTT.

There are a few counts of this clone. This sequence joins TRBV10-3 and TRBJ1-4, with D possibly matching TRBD1 (5 bases). The ends were cut back, 5 bases at V and 3 bases at J, with 13 bases in the middle. There are 15 residues in the CDR3. Germline loops: CDR1 ENHRY, CDR2 SYGVKD. CDR3 loop: CAISPSGGANEKLFF. As DNA, the CDR3 is TGTGCCATCAGTCCCTCGGGGGGTGCTAATGAAAAACTGTTTTTT.

This clone came up a few times. CDR3: CASSLLGLAGVEQYF. The CDR3 nucleotides are TGTGCCAGCAGTTTATTAGGACTAGCGGGAGTCGAGCAGTACTTC. The rearrangement uses TRBV28 and TRBJ2-7, with TRBD2 identical over 13 bases. This CDR3 is built from 15 residues. With 1 base clipped from V and 6 bases from J, the junction kept 3 bases outside the gene matches. Per germline, CDR1 MDHEN and CDR2 SYDVKM.

V gene TRBV15 combines with J gene TRBJ2-7, with TRBD2 matching 15 bases. Germline assignment: CDR1 LNHNV and CDR2 YYDKDF (reference sequence). The CDR3 totals 16 residues. The V segment lost 5 bases and the J segment 0 bases; nucleotides outside the gene matches: 2. The chain's CDR3 is CATSEGLAGGSYEQYF. DNA for the CDR3: TGTGCCACCAGCGAGGGACTAGCGGGAGGCTCCTACGAGCAGTACTTC.

The rearrangement links TRBV7-9 to TRBJ2-7; 8 positions agree with TRBD2. Trimming took 1 base from V and 0 from J; bases not matched to a gene: 8. Per the germline V gene, CDR1 is SEHNR and CDR2 is FQNEAQ (reference sequence). The CDR3 is made up of 17 amino acids. For the CDR3, the DNA is TGTGCCAGCAGCTTAGGCCCCGGGAGGGCAAGCTCCTACGAGCAGTACTTC. This gives the protein CASSLGPGRASSYEQYF.

This clone rates as medium-sized (0.01 to 0.1%). The chain links TRBV6-1 to TRBJ1-5, with D possibly matching TRBD1 (5 bases). This CDR3 comprises 14 residues. The V end lost 1 base, the J end lost 3 bases, and 7 bases lay between the germline ends. Germline V CDR1 and CDR2: MNHNS, SASEGT. CDR3 in amino acids: CASSEVTDNQPQHF. CDR3 DNA sequence: TGTGCCAGCAGTGAAGTGACAGACAATCAGCCCCAGCATTTT.